This T cell receptor beta chain was recovered during a study of post-analysis software for immune sequencing data. Whole-study context: Courses of disease covered relapsing-remitting, secondary progressive and progressive-relapsing multiple sclerosis. Study observations and caveats: Analysis by F measure revealed that same-batch samples clustered strongly together. Among multiple sclerosis patients, normalized Chao1 diversity was significantly below that of controls. Controls showed lower frequencies than patients for roughly 5 TRBV segments, and TRBV5-6, TRBV5-1 and TRBV20-1 were among these.

Built from TCR beta cDNA, the libraries had unique molecular identifiers in them. Each batch of 1 to 10 million T cells produced 500,000 to 550,000 cDNA molecules. TCRdb ran MiXCR on the PCR reads and lists one entry per CDR3 protein. The sample consists of 750,000 to 950,000 distinct CDR3 sequences, approximately 53% of them appearing once. The germline V and J ends were trimmed by 4 bases and 8 bases, with 11 bases remaining between them. The CDR3 is 12 residues long. This clonotype was detected a few times. Its antigen remains unknown. The sequence came from a girl aged 10 to 17 with multiple sclerosis. The source material was blood. V is TRBV12-3 or TRBV12-4 and J is TRBJ1-2; maybe TRBD1 (5 bases). CDR3 amino acids: CASSSRQSGYTF. CDR3 coding DNA: TGTGCCAGCAGTTCGAGACAGTCGGGCTACACCTTC.